This T cell receptor beta chain appears in the sequencing data of a study of blood T cell repertoires in COVID-19. As for the study in general: The cDNA or gDNA used as material had been derived from T cells, B-cell-depleted T cells, or PBMCs.

Enrolment of Seattle patients took place during active infection, and they were followed longitudinally. The CDR3 is made up of 16 amino acids. Trimming stripped 2 bases from V and 9 bases from J, with 20 bases between. Germline loops: CDR1 MNHEY, CDR2 SVGEGT. Authors' data handling: Reference gene primer amplification gave nucleated cell count estimates. The method was immunoSEQ multiplex PCR; TCRdb's version includes in-frame clones alone and lacks a portion of them. The DNA was the basis for D and trimming; V, J and clone size are from that table. This table holds under 450,000 clones, about 91% found once.

The chain joins TRBV6-2 or TRBV6-3 to TRBJ2-1; tentative D call: TRBD1 (6 bases). The sequenced sample was peripheral blood. The origin of this receptor is a woman in her forties or fifties with COVID-19, enrolled during active disease. The CDR3 bases are TGTGCCAGCAGTTACGTTATGCTGGCTATCAGGGGTGAGCAGTTCTTC. It codes for CASSYVMLAIRGEQFF.